One and the same sample provided the 4 T cell receptor beta chains below, sequenced in a study of T cells expressing NK-cell markers. No DNA is given; TCRdb re-called the 5' RACE reads and lists each CDR3 protein once. The sample shows roughly 180,000 distinct CDR3 sequences, and around a sixth sits with its ten largest clones. The sample consisted of blood T cells: a sorted CD56 or NKG2C T cell subset, CD4+ or CD8+ T cells, or bulk PBMC T cells (not recorded which). These receptors were collected from a woman between 18 and 75 years old in good health.

The chain joins TRBV4-1 to TRBJ2-3; as DNA is missing, the TRBD1 call by TCRdb cannot be tested. CDR3 length: 16 residues. Germline assignment: CDR1 MGHRA and CDR2 YSYEKL. This CDR3 is CASSWSRGPSTDTQYF.

The chain joins TRBV12-3 or TRBV12-4 to TRBJ2-7; TCRdb's D gene call, TRBD2, goes unchecked for lack of DNA. The CDR3 has 18 amino acids. The CDR3 here is CASSKFWAPEKISYEQYF.

The chain uses TRBV6-1 and TRBJ2-5; the D call of TRBD2 rests on TCRdb alone, since no DNA is present to check it. Germline-derived CDR1 and CDR2 are MNHNS and SASEGT. The CDR3 consists of 15 residues. The CDR3 spells CASSVTSGSQETQYF.

The CDR3 protein is CSVGAGTGGVGQYF. The chain recombines TRBV29-1 with TRBJ2-7; TCRdb reports TRBD1, a call that lacks DNA to check it against. Germline loops: CDR1 SQVTM, CDR2 ANQGSEA. The CDR3 spans 14 residues.